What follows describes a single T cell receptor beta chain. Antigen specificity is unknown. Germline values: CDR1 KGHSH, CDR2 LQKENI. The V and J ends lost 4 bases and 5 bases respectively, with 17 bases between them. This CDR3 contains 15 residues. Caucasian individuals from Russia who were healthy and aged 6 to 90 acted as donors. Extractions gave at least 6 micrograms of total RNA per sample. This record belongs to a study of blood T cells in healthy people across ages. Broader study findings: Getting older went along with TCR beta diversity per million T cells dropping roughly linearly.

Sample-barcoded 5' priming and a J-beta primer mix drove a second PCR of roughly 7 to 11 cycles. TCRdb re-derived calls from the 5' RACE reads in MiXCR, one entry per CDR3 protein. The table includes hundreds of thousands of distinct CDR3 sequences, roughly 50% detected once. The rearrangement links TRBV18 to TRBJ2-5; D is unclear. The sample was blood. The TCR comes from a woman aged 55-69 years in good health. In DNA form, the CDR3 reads TGTGCCAGCTCACAGTTAGAACCAAGGCAGGAGACCCAGTACTTC. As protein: CASSQLEPRQETQYF.